The 2 T cell receptor beta chains presented below share a single source sample, sequenced in a study of T cell clonality in common variable immunodeficiency. Some clones are missing from TCRdb's copy, which holds only in-frame ones; the method was immunoSEQ multiplex PCR. Observed in the sample are 75,000 to 85,000 clones, none of them singletons. Sequenced material: peripheral blood mononuclear cells. Every receptor here comes from a person aged 18 to 75 in good health.

There are many counts of this clone. The sequenced fragment ends 3 residues before the CDR3 boundary, so the rest is inferred from the germline J gene. The chain joins TRBV10-3 to TRBJ2-5; D perhaps matches TRBD1 (5 bases). The V and J ends lost 3 bases and 3 bases respectively, with 11 bases between them. Germline V gene data show CDR1 as ENHRY and CDR2 as SYGVKD. This CDR3 has 14 residues. The sequenced CDR3 bases are TGTGCCATCAGTGAAGTCGCAGGGAAAGAGACC. Its protein product is CAISEVAGKET. The entire CDR3 sequence reads CAISEVAGKETQYF.

This clone has ten or more counts. From the germline J gene comes the end of the CDR3, since the read stops 3 residues before it. The rearrangement uses TRBV19 and TRBJ2-2, with D possibly TRBD2 on 6 matching bases. V was trimmed by 7 bases and J by 4 bases, leaving 16 bases between them. CDR3 size: 15 residues. Germline values: CDR1 LNHDA, CDR2 SQIVND (reference sequence). The part of the CDR3 DNA that was read is TGTGCCAGTATGACAGCTACGCGGGGCACCGGGGAG. Protein sequence: CASMTATRGTGE. The whole CDR3 is CASMTATRGTGELFF.